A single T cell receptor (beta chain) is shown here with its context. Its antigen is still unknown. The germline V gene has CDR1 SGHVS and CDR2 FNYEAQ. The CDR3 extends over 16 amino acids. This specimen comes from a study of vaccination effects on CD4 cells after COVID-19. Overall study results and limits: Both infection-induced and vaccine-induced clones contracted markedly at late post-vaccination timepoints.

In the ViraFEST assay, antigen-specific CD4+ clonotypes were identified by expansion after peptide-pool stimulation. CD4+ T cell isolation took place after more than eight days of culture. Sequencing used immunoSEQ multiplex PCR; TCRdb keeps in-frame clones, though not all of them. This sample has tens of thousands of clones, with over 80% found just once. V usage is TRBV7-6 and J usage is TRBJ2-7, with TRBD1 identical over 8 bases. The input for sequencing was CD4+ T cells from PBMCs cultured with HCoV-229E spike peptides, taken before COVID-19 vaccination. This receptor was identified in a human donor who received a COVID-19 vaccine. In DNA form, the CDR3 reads TGTGCCAGCAGTTTAGGCCCACGGACAGGGTACTACGAGCAGTACGTC. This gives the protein CASSLGPRTGYYEQYV.